This T cell receptor (beta chain) was profiled in a study of cytomegalovirus exposure and HLA in healthy donors. Produced via immunoSEQ multiplex PCR; TCRdb's table is partial and in-frame only. This sample has some 90,000 clones, with 87% found just once. This clone was seen ten or more times. This CDR3 comprises 16 residues. The V end was cut by 1 base, the J end by 6 bases, with 16 bases between. The germline V gene has CDR1 LGHNA and CDR2 YNFKEQ. Sequences were obtained from PBMCs. This TCR came from a woman aged 30 to 39 in good health and CMV-seronegative. The chain combines TRBV4-2 with TRBJ2-4; tentative D call: TRBD2 (5 bases). In nucleotides, the CDR3 is TGTGCCAGCAGCCAAGCTGATAGGGAGCAGGTAAACATTCAGTACTTC. This gives the protein CASSQADREQVNIQYF.